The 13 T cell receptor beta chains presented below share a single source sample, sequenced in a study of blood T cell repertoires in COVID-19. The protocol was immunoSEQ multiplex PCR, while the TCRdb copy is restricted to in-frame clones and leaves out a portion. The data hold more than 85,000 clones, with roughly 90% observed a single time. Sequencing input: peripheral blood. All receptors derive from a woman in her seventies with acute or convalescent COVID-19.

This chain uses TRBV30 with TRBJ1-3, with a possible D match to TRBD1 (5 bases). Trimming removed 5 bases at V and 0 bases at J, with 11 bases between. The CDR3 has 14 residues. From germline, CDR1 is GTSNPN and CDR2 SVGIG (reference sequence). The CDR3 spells CAWGTGSSGNTIYF. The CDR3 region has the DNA TGTGCCTGGGGGACGGGGAGCTCTGGAAACACCATATATTTT.

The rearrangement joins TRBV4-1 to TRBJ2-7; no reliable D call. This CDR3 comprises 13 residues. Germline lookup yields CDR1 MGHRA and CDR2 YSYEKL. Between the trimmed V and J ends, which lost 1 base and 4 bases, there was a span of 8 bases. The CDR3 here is CASSQGALYEQYF. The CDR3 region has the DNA TGCGCCAGCAGCCAAGGGGCCTTATACGAGCAGTACTTC.

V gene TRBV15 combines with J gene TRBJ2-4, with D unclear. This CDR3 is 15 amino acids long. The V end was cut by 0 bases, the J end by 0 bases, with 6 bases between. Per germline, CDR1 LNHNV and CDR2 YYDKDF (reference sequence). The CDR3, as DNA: TGTGCCACCAGCAGAGACCCGGTAGCCAAAAACATTCAGTACTTC. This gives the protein CATSRDPVAKNIQYF.

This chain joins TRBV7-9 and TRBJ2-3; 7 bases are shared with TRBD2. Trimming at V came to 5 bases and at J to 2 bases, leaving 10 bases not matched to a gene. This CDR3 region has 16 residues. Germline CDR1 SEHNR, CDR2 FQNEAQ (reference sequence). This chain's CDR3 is CASSTMTSFSTDTQYF. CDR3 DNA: TGTGCCAGCAGCACAATGACTAGCTTCTCCACAGATACGCAGTATTTT.

This CDR3 is CASSRGDADTQYF. CDR3 nucleotide sequence: TGCGCCAGCAGCCGGGGGGATGCAGATACGCAGTATTTT. This chain links TRBV5-1 with TRBJ2-3; 7 nucleotides agree with TRBD2. This CDR3 spans 13 amino acids. Germline assignment: CDR1 SGHRS and CDR2 YFSETQ. V trimming: 4 bases; J trimming: 4 bases; junction bases outside the gene matches: 3.

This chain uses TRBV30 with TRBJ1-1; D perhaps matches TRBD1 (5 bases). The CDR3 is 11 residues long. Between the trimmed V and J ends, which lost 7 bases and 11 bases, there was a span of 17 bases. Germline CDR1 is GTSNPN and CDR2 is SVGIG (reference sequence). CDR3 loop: CAFTLLRGAFF. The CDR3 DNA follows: TGTGCCTTTACCCTCTTACGGGGGGCTTTCTTT.

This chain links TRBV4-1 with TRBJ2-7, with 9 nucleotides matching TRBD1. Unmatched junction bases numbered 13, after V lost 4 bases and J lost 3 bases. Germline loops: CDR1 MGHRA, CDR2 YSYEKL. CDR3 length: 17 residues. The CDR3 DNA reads TGCGCCAGCAGCCGCCTCCCGTCGGACAGGGGTTACTACGAGCAGTACTTC. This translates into CASSRLPSDRGYYEQYF.

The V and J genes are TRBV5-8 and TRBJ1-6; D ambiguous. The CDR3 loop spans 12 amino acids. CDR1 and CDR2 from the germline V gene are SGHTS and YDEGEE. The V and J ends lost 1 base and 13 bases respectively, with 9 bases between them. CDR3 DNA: TGTGCCAGCAGCTTGAATAGACTCCCCCTCCACTTT. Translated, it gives CASSLNRLPLHF. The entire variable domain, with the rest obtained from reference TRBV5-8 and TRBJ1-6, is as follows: EAGVTQSPTHLIKTRGQQATLRCSPISGHTSVYWYQQALGLGLQFLLWYDEGEERNRGNFPPRFSGRQFPNYSSELNVNALELEDSALYLCASSLNRLPLHFGNGTRLTVT.

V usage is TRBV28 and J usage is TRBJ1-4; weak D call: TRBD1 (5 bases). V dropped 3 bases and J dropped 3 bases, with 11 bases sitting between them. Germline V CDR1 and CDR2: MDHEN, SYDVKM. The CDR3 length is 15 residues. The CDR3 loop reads CASSFAGRSNEKLFF. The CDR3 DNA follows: TGTGCCAGCAGTTTTGCAGGGCGTTCTAATGAAAAACTGTTTTTT. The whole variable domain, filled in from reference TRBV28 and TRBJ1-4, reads DVKVTQSSRYLVKRTGEKVFLECVQDMDHENMFWYRQDPGLGLRLIYFSYDVKMKEKGDIPEGYSVSREKKERFSLILESASTNQTSMYLCASSFAGRSNEKLFFGSGTQLSVL.

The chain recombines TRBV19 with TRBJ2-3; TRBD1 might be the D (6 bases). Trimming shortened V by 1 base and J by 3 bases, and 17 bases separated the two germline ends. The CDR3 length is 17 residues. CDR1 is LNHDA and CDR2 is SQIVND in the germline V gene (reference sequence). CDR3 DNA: TGTGCCAGTAGTATAGTGGGGGCAGGGGTGAAAACAGATACGCAGTATTTT. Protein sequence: CASSIVGAGVKTDTQYF.

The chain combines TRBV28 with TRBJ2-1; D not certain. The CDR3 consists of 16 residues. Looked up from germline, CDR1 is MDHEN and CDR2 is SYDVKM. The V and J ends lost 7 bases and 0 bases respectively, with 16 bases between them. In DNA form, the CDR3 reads TGTGCCAGCACCAGTTCAGCGACGAGCTCCTACAATGAGCAGTTCTTC. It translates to CASTSSATSSYNEQFF.

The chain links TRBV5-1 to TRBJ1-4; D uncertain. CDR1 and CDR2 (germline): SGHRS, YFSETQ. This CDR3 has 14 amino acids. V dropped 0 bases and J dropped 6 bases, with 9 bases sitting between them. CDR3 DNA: TGCGCCAGCAGCTTGGAACCCAGCGATGAAAAACTGTTTTTT. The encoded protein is CASSLEPSDEKLFF. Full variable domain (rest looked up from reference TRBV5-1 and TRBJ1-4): KAGVTQTPRYLIKTRGQQVTLSCSPISGHRSVSWYQQTPGQGLQFLFEYFSETQRNKGNFPGRFSGRQFSNSRSEMNVSTLELGDSALYLCASSLEPSDEKLFFGSGTQLSVL.

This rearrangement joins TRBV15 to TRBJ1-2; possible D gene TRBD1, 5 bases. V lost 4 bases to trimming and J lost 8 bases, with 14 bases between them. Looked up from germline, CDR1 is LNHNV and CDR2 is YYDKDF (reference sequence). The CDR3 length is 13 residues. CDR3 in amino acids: CATSIGGGKGYTF. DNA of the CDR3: TGTGCCACCAGCATCGGTGGGGGGAAGGGCTACACCTTC.